This entry concerns a single T cell receptor beta chain. Intraepithelial and lamina propria lymphocytes were freed from processed graft tissue. The CDR3 runs to 15 residues. Germline V gives CDR1 SGHKS, CDR2 YYEKEE (reference sequence). The V gene lost 4 bases and the J gene lost 2 bases, with 15 bases spanning the gap. Some clones are missing from TCRdb's copy, which holds only in-frame ones; the method was immunoSEQ multiplex PCR. The sample gives 13,000 to 15,000 clones, 74% of which show up once; 7.2% is in the top ten. This record comes from a study of graft-versus-host responses after intestinal transplantation. Study-level information: Multivisceral, liver-intestinal, or isolated intestinal grafts were transplanted into recipients. After anti-thymocyte globulin induction, recipients took tacrolimus and steroids for 2 to 3 years.

Source: ileum tissue, taken 16 days after intestinal transplant. The receptor comes from a human patient who received an intestinal transplant, so some T cells may come from the graft donor. The rearrangement joins TRBV5-5 to TRBJ1-2; TRBD1 is a possible D gene (5 bases). This chain's CDR3 is CASSLYPTVNYGYTF. CDR3 sequence (DNA): TGTGCCAGCAGCCTCTACCCGACAGTGAACTATGGCTACACCTTC.